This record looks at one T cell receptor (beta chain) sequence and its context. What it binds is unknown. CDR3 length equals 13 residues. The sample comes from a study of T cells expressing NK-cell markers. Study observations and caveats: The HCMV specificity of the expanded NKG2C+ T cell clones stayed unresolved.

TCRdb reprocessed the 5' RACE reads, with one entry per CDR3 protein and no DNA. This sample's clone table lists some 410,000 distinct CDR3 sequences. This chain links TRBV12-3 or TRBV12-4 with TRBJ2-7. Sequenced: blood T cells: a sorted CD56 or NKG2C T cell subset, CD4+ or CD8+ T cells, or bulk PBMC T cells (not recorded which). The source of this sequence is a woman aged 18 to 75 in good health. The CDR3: CASTSGGSYEQYF.